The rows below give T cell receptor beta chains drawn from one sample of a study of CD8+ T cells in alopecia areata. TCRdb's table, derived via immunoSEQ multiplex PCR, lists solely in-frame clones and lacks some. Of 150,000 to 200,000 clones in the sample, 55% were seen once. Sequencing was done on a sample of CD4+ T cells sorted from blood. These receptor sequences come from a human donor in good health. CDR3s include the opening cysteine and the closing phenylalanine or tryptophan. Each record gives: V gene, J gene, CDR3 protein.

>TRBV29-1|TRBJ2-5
CSVVRQETQYF
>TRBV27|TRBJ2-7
CASSLIGSYEQYF
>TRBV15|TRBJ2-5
CATSRAGSGGETQYF
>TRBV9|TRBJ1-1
CASSPRQSLNTEAFF
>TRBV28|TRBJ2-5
CASKDLAGAAQETQYF
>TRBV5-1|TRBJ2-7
CASSLPTGNEQYF
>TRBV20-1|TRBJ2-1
CSLTSSNEQFF
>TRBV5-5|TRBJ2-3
CASSLGHRTDTQYF
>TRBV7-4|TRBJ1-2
CASSLEVEGHYGYTF
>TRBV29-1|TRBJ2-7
CSVGEWVGYEQYF
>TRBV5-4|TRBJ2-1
CASSFVADLTNEQFF
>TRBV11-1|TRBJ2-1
CASRLSGVYNEQFF
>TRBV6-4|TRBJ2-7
CASSRGVSGAGEQYF
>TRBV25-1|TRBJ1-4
CASSDPGATNEKLFF
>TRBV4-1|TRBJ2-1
CASSQVSFNEQFF
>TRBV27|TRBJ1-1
CASSFVGGPKSEAFF
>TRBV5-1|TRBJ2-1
CASSLTMDEQFF
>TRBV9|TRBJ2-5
CASSVAFGASRQETQYF
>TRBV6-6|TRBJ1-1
CASSSSTGNTEAFF
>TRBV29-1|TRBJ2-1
CSSGTSVNEQFF
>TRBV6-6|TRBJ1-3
CASSSTGNTIYF
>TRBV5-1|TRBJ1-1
CASGRGIIGSEAFF